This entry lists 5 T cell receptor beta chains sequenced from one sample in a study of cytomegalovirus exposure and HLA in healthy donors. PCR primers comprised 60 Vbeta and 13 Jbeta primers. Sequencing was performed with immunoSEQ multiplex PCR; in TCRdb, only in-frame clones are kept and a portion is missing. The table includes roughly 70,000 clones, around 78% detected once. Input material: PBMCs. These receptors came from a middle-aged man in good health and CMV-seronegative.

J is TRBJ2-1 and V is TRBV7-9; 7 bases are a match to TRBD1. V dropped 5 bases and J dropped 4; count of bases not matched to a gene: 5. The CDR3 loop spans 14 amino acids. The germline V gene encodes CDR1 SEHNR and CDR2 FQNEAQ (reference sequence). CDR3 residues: CASSHRGRYNEQFF. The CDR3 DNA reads TGTGCCAGCAGCCACAGGGGACGGTACAATGAGCAGTTCTTC.

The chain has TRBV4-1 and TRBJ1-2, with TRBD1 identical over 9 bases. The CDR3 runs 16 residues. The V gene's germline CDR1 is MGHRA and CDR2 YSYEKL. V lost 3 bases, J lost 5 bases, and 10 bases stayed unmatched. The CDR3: CASSQVADRGSYGYTF. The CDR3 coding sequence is TGCGCCAGCAGCCAGGTTGCGGACAGGGGCTCTTATGGCTACACCTTC.

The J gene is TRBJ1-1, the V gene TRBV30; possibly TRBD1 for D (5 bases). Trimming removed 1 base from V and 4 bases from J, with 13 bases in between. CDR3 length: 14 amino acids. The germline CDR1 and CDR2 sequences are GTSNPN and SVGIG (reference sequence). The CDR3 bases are TGTGCCTGGAGTGAGATCAGGGTAAGCACTGAAGCTTTCTTT. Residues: CAWSEIRVSTEAFF.

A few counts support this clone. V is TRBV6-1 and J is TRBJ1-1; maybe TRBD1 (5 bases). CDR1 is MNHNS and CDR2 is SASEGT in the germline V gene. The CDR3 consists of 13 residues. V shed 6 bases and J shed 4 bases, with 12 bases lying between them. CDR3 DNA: TGTGCCAGCAGGGCCAGGGTGGGCACTGAAGCTTTCTTT. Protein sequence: CASRARVGTEAFF.

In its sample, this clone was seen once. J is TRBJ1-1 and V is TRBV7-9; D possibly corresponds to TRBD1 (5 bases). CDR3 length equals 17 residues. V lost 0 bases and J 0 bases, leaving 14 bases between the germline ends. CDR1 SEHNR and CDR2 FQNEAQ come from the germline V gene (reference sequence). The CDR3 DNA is TGTGCCAGCAGCTTAGCCCCAGGGAATCATATGAACACTGAAGCTTTCTTT. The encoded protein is CASSLAPGNHMNTEAFF.